This T cell receptor (beta chain) was profiled in a study of cytomegalovirus exposure and HLA in healthy donors. The PCR had 60 Vbeta and 13 Jbeta primers. Profiling relied on immunoSEQ multiplex PCR, and the TCRdb table lists in-frame clones only, not all of them. Counted here are under 200,000 clones, 65% to 85% occurring once; the ten biggest clones make up approximately 7%. General observations from the study: About 87% or about 30% of the time was how often most TCR beta V segments were productive, according to an earlier analysis. V- and J-gene trimming of TCR beta was linked (in a later analysis) to a missense DCLRE1C variant.

Of note for this clone: The target antigen is unknown. Relative to the germline gene, one junction end is altered; a read error may explain this.

The germline V gene has CDR1 PRHDT and CDR2 FYEKMQ (reference sequence). CDR3 length: 13 amino acids. J is TRBJ1-6 and V is TRBV13; TRBD1 aligns across 9 bases. Sequenced: PBMCs. The TCR sequence derives from a woman aged 25-40 years in good health and CMV-seropositive. CDR3: CASGLGQGSPLHF. CDR3 sequence (DNA): TGTGCCAGCGGCTTGGGACAGGGTTCACCCCTCCACTTT.